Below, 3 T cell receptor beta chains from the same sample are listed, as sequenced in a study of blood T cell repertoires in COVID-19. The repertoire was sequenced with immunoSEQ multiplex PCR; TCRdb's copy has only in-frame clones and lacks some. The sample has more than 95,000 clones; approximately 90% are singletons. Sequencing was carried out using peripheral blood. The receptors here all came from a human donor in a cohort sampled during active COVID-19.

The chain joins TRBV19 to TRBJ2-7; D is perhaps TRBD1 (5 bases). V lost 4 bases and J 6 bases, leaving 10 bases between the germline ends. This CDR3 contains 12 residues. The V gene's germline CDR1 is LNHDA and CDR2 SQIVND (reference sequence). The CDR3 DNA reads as TGTGCCAGTAGTACAGGGTTGGGCGAGCAGTACTTC. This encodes CASSTGLGEQYF.

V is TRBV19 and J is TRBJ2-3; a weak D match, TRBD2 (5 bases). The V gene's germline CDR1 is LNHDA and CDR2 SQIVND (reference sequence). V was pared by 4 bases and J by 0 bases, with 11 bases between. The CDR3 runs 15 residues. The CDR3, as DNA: TGTGCCAGTAGTAAAGGCGGGCCAAGCACAGATACGCAGTATTTT. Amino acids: CASSKGGPSTDTQYF.

The CDR3: CASIRGGGKMIAFF. The CDR3 DNA reads TGTGCCAGCATCCGTGGGGGGGGTAAAATGATAGCTTTCTTT. This rearrangement joins TRBV6-5 to TRBJ1-1, with D possibly being TRBD1 (5 bases). Germline V gene sequence: CDR1 MNHEY, CDR2 SVGAGI. Trimming took 7 bases from V and 10 from J, leaving 22 bases between them. The CDR3 loop spans 14 amino acids.